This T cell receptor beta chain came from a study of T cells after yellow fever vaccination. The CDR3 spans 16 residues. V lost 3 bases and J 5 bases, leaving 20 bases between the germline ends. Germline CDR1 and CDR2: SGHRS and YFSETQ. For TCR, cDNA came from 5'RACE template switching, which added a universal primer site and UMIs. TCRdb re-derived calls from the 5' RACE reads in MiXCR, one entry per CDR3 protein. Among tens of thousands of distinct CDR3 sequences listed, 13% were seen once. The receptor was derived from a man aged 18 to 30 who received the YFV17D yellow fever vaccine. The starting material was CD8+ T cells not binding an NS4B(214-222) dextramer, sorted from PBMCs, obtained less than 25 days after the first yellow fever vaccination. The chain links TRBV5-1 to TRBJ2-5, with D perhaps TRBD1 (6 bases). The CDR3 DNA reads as TGCGCCAGCAGCTGGACCGGGACAAGGCTTCTGGAGACCCAGTACTTC. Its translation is CASSWTGTRLLETQYF.